The rows below give T cell receptor beta chains drawn from one sample of a study of cytomegalovirus exposure and HLA in healthy donors. Some clones are missing from TCRdb's copy, which holds only in-frame ones; the method was immunoSEQ multiplex PCR. The sample has some 170,000 clones, about 80% seen once. Sequencing was carried out using PBMCs. These receptor sequences come from a woman aged 50 to 60 in good health and CMV-seronegative. The CDR3 runs from the conserved cysteine through the conserved F or W. The D gene is left open where the match is weak. A row's size may be missing; if present it is once, few, many or a size class.

d_gene,j_gene,v_gene,abundance,CDR3nt,CDR3aa
NA,TRBJ2-7,TRBV7-6,NA,TGTGCCAGCAGCGGCCTCAGACAGCGCTCCTACGAGCAGTACTTC,CASSGLRQRSYEQYF
TRBD2,TRBJ2-4,TRBV6-1,few,TGTGCCAGCATCCCCTTGGGTGGGAGGGACAACATTCAGTACTTC,CASIPLGGRDNIQYF
NA,TRBJ2-2,TRBV5-4,NA,TGTGCCAGCAGCCGGGCGGTAGCGGAGGCCAGCACCGGGGAGCTGTTTTTT,CASSRAVAEASTGELFF
NA,TRBJ1-1,TRBV7-2,NA,TGTGCCAGCAGCTTAGCCCGCGGTCGGGCTTTCTTT,CASSLARGRAFF
NA,TRBJ1-1,TRBV7-3,NA,TGTGCCAGCAGCCCGACGGTGGGGGCCGAAGCTTTCTTT,CASSPTVGAEAFF
TRBD1,TRBJ2-3,TRBV9,NA,TGTGCCAGCAGCGTAGACCCTGGGACAGGGGCTGGAGATACGCAGTATTTT,CASSVDPGTGAGDTQYF
TRBD1,TRBJ2-1,TRBV5-1,NA,TGCGCCAGCAGCCAGATTACAGGGGGCCCTCTCTCCTACAATGAGCAGTTCTTC,CASSQITGGPLSYNEQFF
NA,TRBJ2-7,TRBV6-6,NA,TGTGCCAGCAACAGATGGTCCCAGGGAAGTCAGTACTTC,CASNRWSQGSQYF
TRBD1,TRBJ2-1,TRBV5-1,NA,TGCGCCAGCAGCTCACAGGGGGCTGGCAATGAGCAGTTCTTC,CASSSQGAGNEQFF
TRBD1,TRBJ1-1,TRBV19,NA,TGTGCCAGTAGTAGTGACAGGGTCGTTCCTTTCTTT,CASSSDRVVPFF
TRBD1,TRBJ2-1,TRBV5-1,NA,TGCGCCAGCAGCTTGGCGACAGGGGTTAGTCCCAATGAGCAGTTCTTC,CASSLATGVSPNEQFF
NA,TRBJ2-3,TRBV29-1,NA,TGCAGCGTTCGAGGACAGCCAGATACGCAGTATTTT,CSVRGQPDTQYF
NA,TRBJ2-7,TRBV19,NA,TGTGCCAGTAGTATGACAGGCGGTCCCTACGAGCAGTACTTC,CASSMTGGPYEQYF
NA,TRBJ2-7,TRBV25-1,NA,TGTGCCAGCAGTGAATTGGATAGCCGGTTTAACGAGCAGTACTTC,CASSELDSRFNEQYF
NA,TRBJ1-1,TRBV15,NA,TGTGCCACCAGCTTGGGGCAGGGAATGAACACTGAAGCTTTCTTT,CATSLGQGMNTEAFF
TRBD2,TRBJ2-1,TRBV4-2,NA,TGTGCCAGCAGCCAAACCGGGACTACTGTAGACAATGAGCAGTTCTTC,CASSQTGTTVDNEQFF
TRBD1,TRBJ1-4,TRBV5-4,NA,TGTGCCAGCAGCTTGGGTGGGACAGGGGATAAAAAACTGTTTTTT,CASSLGGTGDKKLFF
NA,TRBJ2-5,TRBV27,NA,TGTGCCAGCAGTTTCAATGGCGAGACCCAGTACTTC,CASSFNGETQYF
TRBD2,TRBJ2-2,TRBV7-9,NA,TGTGCCAGCAGCAACATCCCGGGGGGGAGCGCAGGGCGCCCCGGGGAGCTGTTTTTT,CASSNIPGGSAGRPGELFF
NA,TRBJ2-3,TRBV21-1,NA,TGTGCCAGCACTTTATGGGGTTGGGGGGGAGATACGCAGTATTTT,CASTLWGWGGDTQYF
TRBD2,TRBJ2-1,TRBV28,NA,TGTGCCAGCAGAATAGCGGGATCCTACAATGAGCAGTTCTTC,CASRIAGSYNEQFF
NA,TRBJ1-5,TRBV15,NA,TGTGCCACCAGCACCCAACAGGGCTCGATTCAGCCCCAGCATTTT,CATSTQQGSIQPQHF
TRBD1,TRBJ1-1,TRBV11-2,NA,TGTGCCAGCAGTCTGAGACAGGGGGCGTTGAACACTGAAGCTTTCTTT,CASSLRQGALNTEAFF
TRBD2,TRBJ2-3,TRBV29-1,NA,TGCAGCCAGGGACTAGCGGGAGGATCAGATACGCAGTATTTT,CSQGLAGGSDTQYF
NA,TRBJ2-7,TRBV6-6,NA,TGTGCCAGCAGTTACTCAACAGCCACCTACGAGCAGTACTTC,CASSYSTATYEQYF
TRBD2,TRBJ2-1,TRBV27,NA,TGTGCCAGCAGTTCCTCGGCGGGGGTTCAGTTCTTC,CASSSSAGVQFF
TRBD2,TRBJ2-3,TRBV4-2,NA,TGTGCCAGCAGCCCCCGGGGCGGGGGGGCATGGGGGGTAGTCACAGATACGCAGTATTTT,CASSPRGGGAWGVVTDTQYF
NA,TRBJ2-7,TRBV4-1,NA,TGCGCCAGCAGCGAAGACGAGGAAAGCTACGAGCAGTACTTC,CASSEDEESYEQYF
TRBD1,TRBJ2-3,TRBV5-1,NA,TGCGCCAGCAGTGGGCAGGGGGCGGCAGATACGCAGTATTTT,CASSGQGAADTQYF
TRBD1,TRBJ1-3,TRBV12-5,NA,TGTGCTAGTGGATCCACAGGGGGATCTGGAAACACCATATATTTT,CASGSTGGSGNTIYF
NA,TRBJ2-3,TRBV6-4,few,TGTGCCAGCAGTGACTCGAGGAGGGGGCAAGATACGCAGTATTTT,CASSDSRRGQDTQYF
TRBD2,TRBJ2-2,TRBV9,NA,TGTGCCAGCACCGAAGGTCTTAGCGGGGTGTGGGCCGGGGAGCTGTTTTTT,CASTEGLSGVWAGELFF
TRBD2,TRBJ2-2,TRBV18,NA,TGTGCCGCGAGTGGGCTAGCGGACGGGTACGCCGGGGAGCTGTTTTTT,CAASGLADGYAGELFF
NA,TRBJ2-2,TRBV28,NA,TGTGCCAGCAGTTTCTGGGGGGCCGGGGAGCTGTTTTTT,CASSFWGAGELFF
NA,TRBJ1-1,TRBV9,NA,TGTGCCAGCAGCGTAGTAGAGGCGAGTGAAGCTTTCTTT,CASSVVEASEAFF
TRBD1,TRBJ1-5,TRBV9,few,TGTGCCAGCAGCTTTACTTACAGGGGACCCAATCAGCCCCAGCATTTT,CASSFTYRGPNQPQHF
TRBD1,TRBJ1-5,TRBV6-5,NA,TGTGCCAGCAGTACCCGGACAGGGGATCAGCCCCAGCATTTT,CASSTRTGDQPQHF
TRBD2,TRBJ2-7,TRBV11-2,NA,TGTGCCAGCAGTCGGGGACTAGCGACCTCGACCTACGAGCAGTACTTC,CASSRGLATSTYEQYF
NA,TRBJ1-1,TRBV5-8,NA,TGTGCCAGCAGCTTGATCTTGGGGGTTCGTGGGGGCGGAGGCACTGAAGCTTTCTTT,CASSLILGVRGGGGTEAFF
TRBD2,TRBJ2-5,TRBV9,NA,TGTGCCAGCAGCATTTCGGGACTAGCGGGAGGGCAGTTCCAAGAGACCCAGTACTTC,CASSISGLAGGQFQETQYF
TRBD1,TRBJ2-5,TRBV7-9,NA,TGTGCCAGCAGCTTGTCTAAGAGGGGGCCGGTCCAAGAGACCCAGTACTTC,CASSLSKRGPVQETQYF
TRBD1,TRBJ1-2,TRBV5-5,once,TGTGCCAGCAGCCAGGGACAGGGGCTCTATGGCTACACCTTC,CASSQGQGLYGYTF
NA,TRBJ2-1,TRBV30,NA,TGTGCCATCCGGGGATACAATGAGCAGTTCTTC,CAIRGYNEQFF
NA,TRBJ1-3,TRBV7-6,NA,TGTGCCAGCAGCTCCAGACCTGGGACACAGGGTTGGGACTCTGGAAACACCATATATTTT,CASSSRPGTQGWDSGNTIYF
NA,TRBJ1-2,TRBV6-5,NA,TGTGCCAGCAGTACCCGGACAGCGAGCTATGGCTACACCTTC,CASSTRTASYGYTF